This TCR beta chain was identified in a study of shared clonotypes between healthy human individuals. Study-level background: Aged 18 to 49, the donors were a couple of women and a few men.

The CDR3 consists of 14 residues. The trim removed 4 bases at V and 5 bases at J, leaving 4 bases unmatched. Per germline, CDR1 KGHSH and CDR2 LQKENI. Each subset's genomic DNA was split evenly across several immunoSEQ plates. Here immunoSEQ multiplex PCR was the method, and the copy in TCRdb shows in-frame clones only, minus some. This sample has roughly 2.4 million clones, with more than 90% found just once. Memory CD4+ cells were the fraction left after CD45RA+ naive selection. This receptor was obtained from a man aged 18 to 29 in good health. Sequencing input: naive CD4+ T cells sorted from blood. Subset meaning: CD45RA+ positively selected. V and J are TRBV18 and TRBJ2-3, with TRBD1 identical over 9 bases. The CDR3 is CASSQQGAGDTQYF. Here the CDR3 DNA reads TGTGCCAGCTCACAACAGGGGGCGGGAGATACGCAGTATTTT.